This T cell receptor beta chain was recorded in a study of T cells in Graves' hyperthyroidism and ophthalmopathy. General study points: Most clonotypes expanded in thyroid above 0.001 were likewise present in blood.

This clonotype showed up many times. Its antigen is as yet unknown. Regions amplified from RNA transcripts were the TCR beta CDR3 regions. Researchers ran a first-round RT-PCR on the TCR CDR3 using the HTBI primer set. TCRdb reanalysed the multiplex PCR reads using MiXCR and keeps one entry per CDR3 protein. This table has around 540,000 distinct CDR3 sequences, around 15% appearing once. Each ophthalmopathy patient scored at least 3 on the Clinical Activity Score and at least 4 on NOSPECS grade, with duration under 3 months. Uncontrolled infection, other autoimmune disease, pregnancy and lactation each barred patients from inclusion. The CDR3 has 13 residues. Germline values: CDR1 DFQATT, CDR2 SNEGSKA (reference sequence). V dropped 5 bases and J dropped 1; count of bases not matched to a gene: 3.

Sample: blood. The gene calls are TRBV20-1 and TRBJ2-3; TRBD2 aligns across 7 bases. The sequence came from a woman aged 25 to 39 with Graves' ophthalmopathy. The CDR3 here is CSAPLAGTDTQYF. The CDR3 nucleotides read TGCAGTGCTCCTCTAGCGGGCACAGATACGCAGTATTTT.